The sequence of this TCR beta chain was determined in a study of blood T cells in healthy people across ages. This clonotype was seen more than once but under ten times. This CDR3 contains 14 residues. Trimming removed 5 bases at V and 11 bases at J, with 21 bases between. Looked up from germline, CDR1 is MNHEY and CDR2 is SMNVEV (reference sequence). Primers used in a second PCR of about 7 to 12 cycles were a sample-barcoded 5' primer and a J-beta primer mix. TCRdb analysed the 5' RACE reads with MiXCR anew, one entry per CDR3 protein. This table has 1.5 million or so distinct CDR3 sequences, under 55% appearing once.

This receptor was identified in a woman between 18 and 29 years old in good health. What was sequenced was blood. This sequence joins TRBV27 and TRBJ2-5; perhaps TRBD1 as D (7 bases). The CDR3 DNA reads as TGTGCCAGCAGTCCGCGGACAGGCTCGGGGGAGCAGTACTTC. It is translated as CASSPRTGSGEQYF.